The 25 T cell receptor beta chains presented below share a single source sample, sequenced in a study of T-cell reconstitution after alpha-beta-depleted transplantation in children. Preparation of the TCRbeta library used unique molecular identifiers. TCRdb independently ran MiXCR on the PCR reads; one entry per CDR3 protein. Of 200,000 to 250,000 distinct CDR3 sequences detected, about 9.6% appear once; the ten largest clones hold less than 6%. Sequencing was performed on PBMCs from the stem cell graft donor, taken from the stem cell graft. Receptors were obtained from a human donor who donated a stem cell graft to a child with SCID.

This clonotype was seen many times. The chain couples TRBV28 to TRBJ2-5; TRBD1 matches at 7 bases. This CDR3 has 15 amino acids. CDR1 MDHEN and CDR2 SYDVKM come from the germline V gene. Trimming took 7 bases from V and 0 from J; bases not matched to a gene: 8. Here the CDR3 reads CASTLRGQYQETQYF. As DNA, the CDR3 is TGTGCCAGCACCCTACGGGGACAGTACCAAGAGACCCAGTACTTC.

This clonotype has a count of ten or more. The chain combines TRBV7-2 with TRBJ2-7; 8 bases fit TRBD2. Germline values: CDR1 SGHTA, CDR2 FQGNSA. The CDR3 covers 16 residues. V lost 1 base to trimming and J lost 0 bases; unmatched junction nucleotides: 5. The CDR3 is CASSLGPAGVSYEQYF. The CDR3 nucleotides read TGTGCCAGCAGCTTAGGTCCAGCGGGGGTCTCCTACGAGCAGTACTTC.

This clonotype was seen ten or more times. The DNA of the CDR3 is TGCGCCAGCAGCTTGGGGGGACAGGCCGTCTATGGCTACACCTTC. It encodes CASSLGGQAVYGYTF. V usage is TRBV5-1 and J usage is TRBJ1-2; 8 bases fit TRBD1. The junction had 5 bases not matched to a gene; V was cut back by 0 bases and J by 4 bases. The germline V gene encodes CDR1 SGHRS and CDR2 YFSETQ. The CDR3 extends over 15 amino acids.

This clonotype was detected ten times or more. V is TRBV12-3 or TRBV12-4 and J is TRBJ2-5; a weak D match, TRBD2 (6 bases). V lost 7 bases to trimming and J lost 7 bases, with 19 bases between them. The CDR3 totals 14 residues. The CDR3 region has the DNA TGTGCCAGCACGGGGAGAGGGACTTTTTGGACCCAGTACTTC. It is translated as CASTGRGTFWTQYF.

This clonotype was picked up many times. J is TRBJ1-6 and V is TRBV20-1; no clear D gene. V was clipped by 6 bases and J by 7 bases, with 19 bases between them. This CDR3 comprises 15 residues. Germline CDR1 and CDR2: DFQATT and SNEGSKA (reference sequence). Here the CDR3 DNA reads TGCAGTGCCGCAGCTCTTGGTGTGGGGAATTCACCCCTCCACTTT. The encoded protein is CSAAALGVGNSPLHF.

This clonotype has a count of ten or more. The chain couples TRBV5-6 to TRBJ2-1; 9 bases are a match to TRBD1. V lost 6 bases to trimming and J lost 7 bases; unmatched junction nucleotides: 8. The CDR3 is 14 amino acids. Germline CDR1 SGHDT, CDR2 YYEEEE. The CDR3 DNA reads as TGTGCCAGCACGCGTGGACAGGGGTATAATGAGCAGTTCTTC. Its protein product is CASTRGQGYNEQFF.

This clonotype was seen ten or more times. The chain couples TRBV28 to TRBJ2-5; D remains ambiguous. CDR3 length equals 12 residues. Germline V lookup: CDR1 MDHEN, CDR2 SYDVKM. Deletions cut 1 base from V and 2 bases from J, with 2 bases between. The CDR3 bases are TGTGCCAGCAGTTTATTACAAGAGACCCAGTACTTC. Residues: CASSLLQETQYF. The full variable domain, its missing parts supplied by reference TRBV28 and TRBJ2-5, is DVKVTQSSRYLVKRTGEKVFLECVQDMDHENMFWYRQDPGLGLRLIYFSYDVKMKEKGDIPEGYSVSREKKERFSLILESASTNQTSMYLCASSLLQETQYFGPGTRLLVL.

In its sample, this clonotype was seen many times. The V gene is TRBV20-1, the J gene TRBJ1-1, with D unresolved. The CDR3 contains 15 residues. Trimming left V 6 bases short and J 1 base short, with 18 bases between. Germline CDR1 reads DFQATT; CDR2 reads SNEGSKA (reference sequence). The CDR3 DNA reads TGCAGTGCAAGAAATACACTAGATCCGAACACTGAAGCTTTCTTT. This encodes CSARNTLDPNTEAFF.

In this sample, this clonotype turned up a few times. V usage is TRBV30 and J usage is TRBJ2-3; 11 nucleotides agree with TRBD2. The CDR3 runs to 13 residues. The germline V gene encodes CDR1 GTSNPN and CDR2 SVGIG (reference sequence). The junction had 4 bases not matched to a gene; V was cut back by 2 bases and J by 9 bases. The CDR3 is CAWSPLAGGTQYF. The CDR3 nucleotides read TGTGCCTGGAGTCCCCTAGCGGGGGGAACGCAGTATTTT.

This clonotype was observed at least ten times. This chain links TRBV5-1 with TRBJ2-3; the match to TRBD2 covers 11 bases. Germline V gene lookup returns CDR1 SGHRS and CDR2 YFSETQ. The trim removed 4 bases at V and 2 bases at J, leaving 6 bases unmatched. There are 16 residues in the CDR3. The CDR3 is CASSTGTSGLTDTQYF. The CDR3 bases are TGCGCCAGCAGCACTGGGACTAGCGGACTCACAGATACGCAGTATTTT. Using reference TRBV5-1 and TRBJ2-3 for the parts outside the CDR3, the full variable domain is KAGVTQTPRYLIKTRGQQVTLSCSPISGHRSVSWYQQTPGQGLQFLFEYFSETQRNKGNFPGRFSGRQFSNSRSEMNVSTLELGDSALYLCASSTGTSGLTDTQYFGPGTRLTVL.

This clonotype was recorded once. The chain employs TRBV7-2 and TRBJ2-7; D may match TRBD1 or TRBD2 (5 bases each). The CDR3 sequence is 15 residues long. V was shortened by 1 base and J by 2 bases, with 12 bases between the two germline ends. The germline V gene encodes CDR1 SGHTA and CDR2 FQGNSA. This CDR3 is CASSLVPGSPYEQYF. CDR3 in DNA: TGTGCCAGCAGCTTAGTCCCAGGGAGTCCCTACGAGCAGTACTTC. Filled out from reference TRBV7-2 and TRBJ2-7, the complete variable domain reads GAGVSQSPSNKVTEKGKDVELRCDPISGHTALYWYRQSLGQGLEFLIYFQGNSAPDKSGLPSDRFSAERTGGSVSTLTIQRTQQEDSAVYLCASSLVPGSPYEQYFGPGTRLTVT.

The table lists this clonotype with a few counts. The CDR3 is CASSFTDRSGEKLFF. The CDR3 DNA follows: TGTGCCAGCAGCTTCACCGACAGGTCCGGTGAAAAACTGTTTTTT. The chain combines TRBV7-9 with TRBJ1-4; TRBD1 might be the D (6 bases). V dropped 3 bases and J dropped 7 bases, with 15 bases sitting between them. Germline V gene lookup returns CDR1 SEHNR and CDR2 FQNEAQ (reference sequence). There are 15 residues in the CDR3.

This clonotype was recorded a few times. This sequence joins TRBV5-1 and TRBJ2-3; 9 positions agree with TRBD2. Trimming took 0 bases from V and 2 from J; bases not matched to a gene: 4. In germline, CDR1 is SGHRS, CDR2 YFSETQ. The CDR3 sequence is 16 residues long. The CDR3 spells CASSLGRGGATDTQYF. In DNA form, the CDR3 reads TGCGCCAGCAGCTTGGGGCGCGGGGGGGCCACAGATACGCAGTATTTT.

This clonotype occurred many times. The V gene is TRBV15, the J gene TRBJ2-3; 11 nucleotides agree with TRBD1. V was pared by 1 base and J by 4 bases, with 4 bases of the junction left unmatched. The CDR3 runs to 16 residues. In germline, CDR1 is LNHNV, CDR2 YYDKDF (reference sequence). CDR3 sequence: CATSRAPGQGADTQYF. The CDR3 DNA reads TGTGCCACCAGCAGAGCGCCGGGACAGGGGGCAGATACGCAGTATTTT.

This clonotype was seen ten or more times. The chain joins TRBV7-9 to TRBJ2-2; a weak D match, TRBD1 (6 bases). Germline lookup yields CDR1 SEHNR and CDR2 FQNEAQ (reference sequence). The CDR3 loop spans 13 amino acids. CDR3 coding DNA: TGTGTTGTTCATGTGGGGGCCACCGGGGAGCTGTTTTTT. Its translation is CVVHVGATGELFF.

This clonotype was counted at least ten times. CDR3 in amino acids: CASSPSRVSGELFF. The CDR3 DNA reads as TGTGCCAGCAGCCCCTCCCGGGTCAGCGGGGAGCTGTTTTTT. The chain is built from TRBV9 and TRBJ2-2; D is uncertain. CDR3 size: 14 residues. V shed 4 bases and J shed 7 bases, with 14 bases lying between them. Looked up from germline, CDR1 is SGDLS and CDR2 is YYNGEE.

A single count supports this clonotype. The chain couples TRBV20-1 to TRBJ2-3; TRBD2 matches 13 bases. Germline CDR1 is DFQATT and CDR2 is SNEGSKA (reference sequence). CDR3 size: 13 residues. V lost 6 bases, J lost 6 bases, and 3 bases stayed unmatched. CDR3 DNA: TGCAGTGCCCCGGGACTAGCGGGGGATACGCAGTATTTT. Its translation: CSAPGLAGDTQYF.

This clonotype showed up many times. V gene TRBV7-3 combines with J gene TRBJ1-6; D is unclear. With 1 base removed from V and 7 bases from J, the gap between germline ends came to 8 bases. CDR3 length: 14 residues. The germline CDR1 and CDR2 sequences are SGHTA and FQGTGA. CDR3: CASSLMPGNSPLHF. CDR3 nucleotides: TGTGCCAGCAGCTTAATGCCCGGGAATTCACCCCTCCACTTT.

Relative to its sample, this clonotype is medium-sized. The CDR3 sequence: CSAREGGQGNEPQHF. CDR3 DNA: TGCAGTGCTAGAGAGGGGGGACAGGGGAATGAGCCCCAGCATTTT. The rearrangement joins TRBV20-1 to TRBJ1-5, with 10 positions matching TRBD1. The CDR3 covers 15 residues. The V gene's germline CDR1 is DFQATT and CDR2 SNEGSKA (reference sequence). Losses at the gene ends were 0 bases for V and 8 bases for J; bases not matched to a gene: 7.

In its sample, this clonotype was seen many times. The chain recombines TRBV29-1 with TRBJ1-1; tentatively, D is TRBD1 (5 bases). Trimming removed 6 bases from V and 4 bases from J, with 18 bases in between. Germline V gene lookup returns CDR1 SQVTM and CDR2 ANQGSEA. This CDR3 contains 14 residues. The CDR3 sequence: CSVLREGRSTEAFF. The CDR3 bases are TGCAGCGTCCTACGAGAGGGGAGATCCACTGAAGCTTTCTTT.

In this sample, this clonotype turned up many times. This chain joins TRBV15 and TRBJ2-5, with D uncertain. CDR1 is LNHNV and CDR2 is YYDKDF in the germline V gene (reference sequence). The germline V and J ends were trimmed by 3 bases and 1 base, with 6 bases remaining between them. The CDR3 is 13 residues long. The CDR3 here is CATSRALQETQYF. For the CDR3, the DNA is TGTGCCACCAGCAGGGCACTCCAAGAGACCCAGTACTTC. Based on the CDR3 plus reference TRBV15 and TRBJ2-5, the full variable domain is DAMVIQNPRYQVTQFGKPVTLSCSQTLNHNVMYWYQQKSSQAPKLLFHYYDKDFNNEADTPDNFQSRRPNTSFCFLDIRSPGLGDTAMYLCATSRALQETQYFGPGTRLLVL.

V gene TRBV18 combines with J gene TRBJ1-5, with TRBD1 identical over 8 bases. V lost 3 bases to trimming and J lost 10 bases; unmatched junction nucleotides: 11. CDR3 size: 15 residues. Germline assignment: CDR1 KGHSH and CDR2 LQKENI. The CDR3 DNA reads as TGTGCCAGCTCACCGCGACAGGGGTATATTGTTCCCCAGCATTTT. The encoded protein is CASSPRQGYIVPQHF. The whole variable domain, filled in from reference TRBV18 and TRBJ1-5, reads NAGVMQNPRHLVRRRGQEARLRCSPMKGHSHVYWYRQLPEEGLKFMVYLQKENIIDESGMPKERFSAEFPKEGPSILRIQQVVRGDSAAYFCASSPRQGYIVPQHFGDGTRLSIL.

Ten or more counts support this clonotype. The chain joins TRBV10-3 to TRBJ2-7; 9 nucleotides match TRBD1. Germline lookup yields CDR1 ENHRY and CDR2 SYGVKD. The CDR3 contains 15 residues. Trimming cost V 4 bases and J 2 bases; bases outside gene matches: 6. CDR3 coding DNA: TGTGCCATCAGTGCGGGACAGGGAGAAACCTACGAGCAGTACTTC. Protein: CAISAGQGETYEQYF.

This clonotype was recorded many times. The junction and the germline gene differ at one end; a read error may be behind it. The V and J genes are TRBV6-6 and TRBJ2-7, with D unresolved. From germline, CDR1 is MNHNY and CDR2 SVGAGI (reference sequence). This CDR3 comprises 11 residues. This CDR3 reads CASSYSNEQYF. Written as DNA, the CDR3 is TGTGCCAGCAGTTACTCCAACGAGCAGTACTTC.

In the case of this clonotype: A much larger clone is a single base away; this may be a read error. CDR3 sequence: CASCLSGTGPYEQYF. CDR3 coding DNA: TGTGCCAGCTGTTTATCCGGGACAGGCCCCTACGAGCAGTACTTC. The chain carries TRBV27 and TRBJ2-7; 8 nucleotides agree with TRBD1. Germline CDR1 MNHEY, CDR2 SMNVEV (reference sequence). This CDR3 is built from 15 residues.